The 21 T cell receptor beta chains reported below all come from one sample, sequenced in a study of T cell repertoires in cytomegalovirus infection. TCRdb re-analysed the reads in MiXCR, keeping a single row per CDR3 protein. The table has 300,000 or so distinct CDR3 sequences, around 25% seen once. The specimen sequenced was PBMCs. The source of these receptors is a human donor in good health (CMV status not recorded). Some clones in this sample may be carry-over from other donors' samples.

The chain is built from TRBV2 and TRBJ2-1; D call uncertain. Deletions cut 3 bases from V and 7 bases from J, with 4 bases between. CDR1 and CDR2 (germline): SNHLY, FYNNEI. This CDR3 contains 11 residues. CDR3 protein: CASSEENEQFF. CDR3 nucleotide sequence: TGTGCCAGCAGTGAGGAGAATGAGCAGTTCTTC.

A few counts support this clonotype. The rearrangement joins TRBV7-6 to TRBJ2-5; no firm D call. Germline V lookup: CDR1 SGHVS, CDR2 FNYEAQ. Trimming took off 5 bases at V and 5 bases at J, with 15 bases between the two ends. The CDR3 loop spans 14 amino acids. CDR3 region: CASSDLWGGETQYF. The CDR3 nucleotides are TGTGCCAGCAGCGACCTCTGGGGTGGGGAGACCCAGTACTTC.

This clonotype was seen more than once but under ten times. This rearrangement joins TRBV25-1 to TRBJ2-7, with D possibly TRBD1 on 6 matching bases. CDR1 is MGHDK and CDR2 is SYGVNS in the germline V gene. This CDR3 spans 15 amino acids. V shed 4 bases and J shed 1 base, with 14 bases lying between them. The CDR3 loop reads CASSGRDTLSYEQYF. For the CDR3, the DNA is TGTGCCAGCAGTGGCCGGGACACCCTTTCCTACGAGCAGTACTTC.

This sequence joins TRBV7-9 and TRBJ2-7; D is possibly TRBD2 (6 bases). Germline assignment: CDR1 SEHNR and CDR2 FQNEAQ (reference sequence). This CDR3 region has 14 residues. V was clipped by 5 bases and J by 4 bases, with 15 bases between them. In nucleotides, the CDR3 is TGTGCCAGCAGCCCTTCGCGGGACGGGTACGAGCAGTACTTC. Translated, it gives CASSPSRDGYEQYF. The full variable domain, in which reference TRBV7-9 and TRBJ2-7 provide the parts outside the CDR3, is DTGVSQNPRHKITKRGQNVTFRCDPISEHNRLYWYRQTLGQGPEFLTYFQNEAQLEKSRLLSDRFSAERPKGSFSTLEIQRTEQGDSAMYLCASSPSRDGYEQYFGPGTRLTVT.

This clonotype was counted ten times or more. The gene calls are TRBV4-1 and TRBJ1-5; D might be TRBD1 (5 bases). CDR1 and CDR2 (germline): MGHRA, YSYEKL. The CDR3 is made up of 14 amino acids. V dropped 3 bases and J dropped 4 bases, with 10 bases sitting between them. The CDR3 protein is CASSQASGNQPQHF. CDR3 nucleotides: TGCGCCAGCAGCCAGGCTTCAGGGAATCAGCCCCAGCATTTT.

The sample holds many counts of this clonotype. The V call is TRBV20-1, the J call TRBJ1-6; perhaps TRBD1 as D (6 bases). V was trimmed by 4 bases and J by 3 bases, leaving 13 bases between them. Germline CDR1 DFQATT, CDR2 SNEGSKA (reference sequence). CDR3 size: 15 residues. CDR3: CSATEQGFYNSPLHF. CDR3 DNA: TGCAGTGCTACGGAACAGGGATTCTATAATTCACCCCTCCACTTT.

This clonotype turned up a few times. The chain carries TRBV9 and TRBJ2-1; 7 bases are shared with TRBD1. The CDR3 loop spans 14 amino acids. J gave up 5 bases and V 5 bases, and 7 bases lay outside the gene matches. The V gene's germline CDR1 is SGDLS and CDR2 YYNGEE. The DNA of the CDR3 is TGTGCCAGCAGTTTCCAGGGGGTGCACAATGAGCAGTTCTTC. Translating it yields CASSFQGVHNEQFF.

This clonotype occurred a few times. The chain carries TRBV24-1 and TRBJ2-3, with 7 bases aligning to TRBD2. In germline, CDR1 is KGHDR, CDR2 SFDVKD. V trimming: 0 bases; J trimming: 5 bases; junction bases outside the gene matches: 1. CDR3 length: 14 residues. The CDR3 is CATSDLRGGDTQYF. The CDR3 DNA sequence: TGTGCCACCAGTGATTTGCGCGGGGGAGATACGCAGTATTTT.

This clonotype was observed many times. In DNA form, the CDR3 reads TGCGCCAGCAGCCAAGTGGCGGGTTGGGGGCTGTTTTTT. Translated: CASSQVAGWGLFF. This chain joins TRBV4-1 and TRBJ2-2; D perhaps matches TRBD2 (5 bases). Per germline, CDR1 MGHRA and CDR2 YSYEKL. The CDR3 is made up of 13 amino acids. V gave up 1 base and J gave up 13 bases, with 13 bases separating them.

The chain couples TRBV7-3 to TRBJ2-3, with D perhaps matching TRBD1 (5 bases). Trimming stripped 5 bases from V and 5 bases from J, with 11 bases between. The CDR3 totals 13 residues. Looked up from germline, CDR1 is SGHTA and CDR2 is FQGTGA. As DNA, the CDR3 is TGTGCCAGCAGCGTGACCAGGGAAGATACGCAGTATTTT. Residues: CASSVTREDTQYF.

The J gene is TRBJ2-7, the V gene TRBV11-2; 7 bases align to TRBD1. V trimming: 2 bases; J trimming: 3 bases; junction bases outside the gene matches: 4. The CDR3 spans 14 residues. The V gene's germline CDR1 is SGHAT and CDR2 FQNNGV. The CDR3 loop is CASSLTGQLYEQYF. In nucleotides, the CDR3 is TGTGCCAGCAGCTTAACGGGACAGCTCTACGAGCAGTACTTC.

This clonotype was detected many times. The chain employs TRBV7-9 and TRBJ2-3, with 12 bases fitting TRBD1. This CDR3 contains 17 residues. The germline V gene encodes CDR1 SEHNR and CDR2 FQNEAQ (reference sequence). With 0 bases clipped from V and 6 bases from J, the junction kept 7 bases outside the gene matches. This CDR3 is CASSLASGTGGSDTQYF. Written as DNA, the CDR3 is TGTGCCAGCAGCTTAGCGTCCGGGACAGGGGGCTCCGATACGCAGTATTTT.

This clonotype occurred many times. This chain joins TRBV6-1 and TRBJ1-5; no reliable D call. Per germline, CDR1 MNHNS and CDR2 SASEGT. Trimming removed 5 bases from V and 4 bases from J, with 9 bases in between. The CDR3 contains 13 residues. CDR3 protein: CASSQTRNQPQHF. The CDR3 nucleotides are TGTGCCAGCAGTCAGACACGAAATCAGCCCCAGCATTTT.

V is TRBV5-6 and J is TRBJ1-6, with D hard to call. Deletions cut 4 bases from V and 9 bases from J, with 8 bases between. This CDR3 spans 12 amino acids. Germline CDR1 SGHDT, CDR2 YYEEEE. The CDR3, as DNA: TGTGCCAGCAGCCTGCTCGGTTCACCCCTCCACTTT. Its protein product is CASSLLGSPLHF.

This clonotype was seen more than once but under ten times. The V call is TRBV28, the J call TRBJ1-1; no firm D call. Per germline, CDR1 MDHEN and CDR2 SYDVKM. This CDR3 contains 14 residues. V dropped 1 base and J dropped 5 bases, with 11 bases sitting between them. The CDR3 sequence: CASSLSALGTEAFF. The CDR3 DNA reads as TGTGCCAGCAGTTTATCGGCCCTGGGGACTGAAGCTTTCTTT.

This clonotype has a handful of counts. V gene TRBV20-1 combines with J gene TRBJ2-3, with D perhaps matching TRBD1 (5 bases). Trimming removed 4 bases from V and 3 bases from J, with 8 bases in between. This CDR3 has 12 amino acids. Germline V gene lookup returns CDR1 DFQATT and CDR2 SNEGSKA (reference sequence). CDR3 nucleotide sequence: TGCAGTGCTAAAGGACATACAGATACGCAGTATTTT. This sequence encodes CSAKGHTDTQYF.

V and J are TRBV20-1 and TRBJ2-1; 11 nucleotides align to TRBD2. Germline V CDR1 and CDR2: DFQATT, SNEGSKA (reference sequence). This CDR3 is built from 15 residues. J lost 8 bases, V lost 0 bases, and 6 bases had no gene match. CDR3 in amino acids: CSARDLAGGVDEQFF. For the CDR3, the DNA is TGCAGTGCTAGAGACCTAGCGGGAGGTGTGGATGAGCAGTTCTTC.

The chain couples TRBV28 to TRBJ2-3, with D possibly called TRBD1 or TRBD2 (5 bases each). Trimming removed 6 bases from V and 5 bases from J, with 24 bases in between. The CDR3 has 17 amino acids. Germline values: CDR1 MDHEN, CDR2 SYDVKM. The CDR3 protein is CASSPYPGTPAGDTQYF. The CDR3, as DNA: TGTGCCAGCAGCCCTTACCCCGGGACGCCTGCGGGAGATACGCAGTATTTT.

This clonotype was seen at least ten times. The chain recombines TRBV4-1 with TRBJ1-5; no firm D call. Germline values: CDR1 MGHRA, CDR2 YSYEKL. Trimming removed 5 bases from V and 4 bases from J, with 12 bases in between. This CDR3 has 14 residues. Here the CDR3 DNA reads TGCGCCAGCAGCTCCCCGGGTAGAAATCAGCCCCAGCATTTT. Its translation: CASSSPGRNQPQHF.

This clonotype was recorded many times. The V call is TRBV28, the J call TRBJ2-7; D is possibly TRBD1 or TRBD2 (6 bases each). Trimming removed 1 base at V and 4 bases at J, with 14 bases between. There are 15 residues in the CDR3. CDR1 MDHEN and CDR2 SYDVKM come from the germline V gene. The CDR3 loop is CASSLSGGLVYEQYF. The CDR3 region has the DNA TGTGCCAGCAGTTTATCTGGGGGGCTCGTGTACGAGCAGTACTTC. The variable domain in full, with the rest retrieved from reference TRBV28 and TRBJ2-7, is DVKVTQSSRYLVKRTGEKVFLECVQDMDHENMFWYRQDPGLGLRLIYFSYDVKMKEKGDIPEGYSVSREKKERFSLILESASTNQTSMYLCASSLSGGLVYEQYFGPGTRLTVT.

As for this clonotype: One end of the junction does not line up with germline, which may come from a read error. The V and J genes are TRBV7-6 and TRBJ1-1, with D unclear. Germline CDR1 reads SGHVS; CDR2 reads FNYEAQ. This CDR3 is 13 amino acids long. CDR3 sequence (DNA): TGTGCTAGCAGCTTAGATACCAACACTGAAGCTTTCTTT. This gives the protein CASSLDTNTEAFF. Based on the CDR3 plus reference TRBV7-6 and TRBJ1-1, the full variable domain is GAGVSQSPRYKVTKRGQDVALRCDPISGHVSLYWYRQALGQGPEFLTYFNYEAQQDKSGLPNDRFSAERPEGSISTLTIQRTEQRDSAMYRCASSLDTNTEAFFGQGTRLTVV.